The clone carrying this T cell receptor beta chain came up once. Antigen specificity is unknown. TCRdb fed the RACE reads into MiXCR, producing one record per CDR3 protein. Of tens of thousands of distinct CDR3 sequences detected, around 11% appear once; the ten largest clones hold about 4.2%. Regarding time point: patch test 1, 2 weeks after DPC sensitization. Treatment: therapeutic diphenylcyclopropenone sensitization with weekly scalp DPC. This sample was included in a study of human T cells and chemical hapten exposure. Study information: Patch tests delivered 0.01% DPC to the upper back and were evaluated at 6 days.

General study findings and limits: Clustering by CDR3 similarity yielded significantly more large clusters from expanded TCRs than controls.

Per the germline V gene, CDR1 is DFQATT and CDR2 is SNEGSKA (reference sequence). V lost 5 bases to trimming and J lost 5 bases, with 15 bases between them. CDR3 length equals 13 residues. The specimen comprised whole blood, sampled in connection with sensitization to the hapten diphenylcyclopropenone (DPC). The clonotype comes from a woman in her forties or fifties with alopecia areata. Some clones in this sample may be carry-over from other donors' samples. The chain joins TRBV20-1 to TRBJ2-5; no clear D gene. The CDR3 sequence is CSAAQAAPETQYF. CDR3 bases: TGCAGTGCTGCCCAGGCAGCTCCGGAGACCCAGTACTTC.